A single T cell receptor (beta chain) is shown here with its context. This clonotype was observed a handful of times. The antigen it recognizes is unknown. Base qualities are not at hand, and no much larger clone is one base apart. The sample originates from a study of human T cells and chemical hapten exposure (dated by TCRdb to 2020 to 2022). About the full investigation: Libraries were pooled for sequencing, and per-sample TCR yields varied mainly because of small differences in library volumes within the pool. From each blood RNA sample, both TCR alpha and TCR beta chains were sequenced. In alopecia patients, the study followed how the peripheral blood TCR repertoire changed in vivo over primary and secondary sensitization to diphenylcyclopropenone (DPC), a hapten.

Libraries were constructed by RACE. Instrument used: NextSeq 500. Library preparation attached unique molecular identifiers to individual cDNA molecules for quantitative, reproducible TCR counting. The source study handled its data this way. Samples had a median of approximately 93,000 TCRs, with a range from roughly 23,224 to 700,000. V, J and CDR3 annotation of the TCR reads was carried out using the Decombinator software suite. For the PS versus PT1 abundance plots, all samples were subsampled to the same number of TCRs (28,000). Expanded TCRs were defined as absent before sensitization and observed at least eight times at the 2-week time point. The public reads were run again by TCRdb, first through fastp at Q25 and then through MiXCR, and only productive beta chains were kept. Each CDR3 protein appears once, grouped with its most common genes and DNA. The V and J calls follow TCRdb's processing rather than the paper's. The sample yields 130,000 or so distinct CDR3 sequences; approximately 9.5% were counted once. Approximately 2% of the sample lies in the top ten.

The time point label, read with the paper, signifies: healthy volunteer bleed at 2 weeks. Total RNA was isolated from unfractionated whole blood collected in Tempus Blood RNA tubes. As TCR sequencing controls, several healthy volunteers were used, with blood taken at day 0, 2 weeks and 6 weeks. Overall study results and their limits: After repeated subsampling, changes were observed in the strength of the expansion versus patch-test correlation and in the threshold at which the correlation became significant. DPC sensitization did not change the number of TCRs with a frequency above 1 in 1000, and there was no evidence of changes in global repertoire structure.

The germline V and J ends show losses of 4 bases and 7 bases respectively, and no gene match explains 6 bases of the junction. The CDR3 covers 14 residues, taking in both the cysteine and the phenylalanine. CDR3 DNA only is kept here, 42 bases in frame from base 1. As encoded in the germline V gene (reference sequence), CDR1 is LGHDT while CDR2 is YNNKEL. The sample was whole blood. This sequence was found in a male donor in good health. Some clones in this sample may be carry-over from other donors' samples. The chain couples TRBV3-1 to TRBJ2-1; TRBD2 aligns with 8 central bases. The CDR3 in this case is CASSRGGPGNEQFF. DNA sequence: TGTGCCAGCAGCCGCGGGGGGCCGGGAAATGAGCAGTTCTTC.